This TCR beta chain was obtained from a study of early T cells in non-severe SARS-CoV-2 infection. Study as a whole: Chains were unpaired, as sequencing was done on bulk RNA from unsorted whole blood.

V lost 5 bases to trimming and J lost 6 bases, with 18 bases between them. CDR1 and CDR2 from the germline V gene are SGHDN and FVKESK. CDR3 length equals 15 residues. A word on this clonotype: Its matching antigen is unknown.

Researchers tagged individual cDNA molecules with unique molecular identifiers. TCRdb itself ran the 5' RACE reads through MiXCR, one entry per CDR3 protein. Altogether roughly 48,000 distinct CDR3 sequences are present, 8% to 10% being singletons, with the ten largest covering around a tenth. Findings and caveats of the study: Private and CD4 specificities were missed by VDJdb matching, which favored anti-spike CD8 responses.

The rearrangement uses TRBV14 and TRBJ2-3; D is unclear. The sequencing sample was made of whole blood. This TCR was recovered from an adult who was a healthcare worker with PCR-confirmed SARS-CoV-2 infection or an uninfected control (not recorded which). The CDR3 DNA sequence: TGTGCCAGCAGCTTTAGACGGACCTCAAGCGATACGCAGTATTTT. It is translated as CASSFRRTSSDTQYF.